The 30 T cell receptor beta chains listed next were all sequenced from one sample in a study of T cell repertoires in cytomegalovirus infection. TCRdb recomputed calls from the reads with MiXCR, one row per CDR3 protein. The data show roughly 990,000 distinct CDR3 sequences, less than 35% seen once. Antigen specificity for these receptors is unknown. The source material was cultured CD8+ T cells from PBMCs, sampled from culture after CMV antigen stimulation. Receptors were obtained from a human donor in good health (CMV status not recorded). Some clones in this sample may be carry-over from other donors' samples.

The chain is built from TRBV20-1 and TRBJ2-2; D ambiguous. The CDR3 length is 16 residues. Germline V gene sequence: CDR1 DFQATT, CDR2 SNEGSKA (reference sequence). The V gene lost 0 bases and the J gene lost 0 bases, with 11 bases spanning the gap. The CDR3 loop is CSARDHRVSNTGELFF. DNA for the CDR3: TGCAGTGCTAGAGATCATAGGGTCTCGAACACCGGGGAGCTGTTTTTT.

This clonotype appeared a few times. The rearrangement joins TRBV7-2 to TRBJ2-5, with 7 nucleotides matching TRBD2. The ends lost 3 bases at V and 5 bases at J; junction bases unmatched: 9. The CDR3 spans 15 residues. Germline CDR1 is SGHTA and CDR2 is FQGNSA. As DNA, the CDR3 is TGTGCCAGCAGCTTCCGCGTAGGTAGCGGGGAGACCCAGTACTTC. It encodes CASSFRVGSGETQYF. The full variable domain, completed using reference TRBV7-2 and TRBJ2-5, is GAGVSQSPSNKVTEKGKDVELRCDPISGHTALYWYRQSLGQGLEFLIYFQGNSAPDKSGLPSDRFSAERTGGSVSTLTIQRTQQEDSAVYLCASSFRVGSGETQYFGPGTRLLVL.

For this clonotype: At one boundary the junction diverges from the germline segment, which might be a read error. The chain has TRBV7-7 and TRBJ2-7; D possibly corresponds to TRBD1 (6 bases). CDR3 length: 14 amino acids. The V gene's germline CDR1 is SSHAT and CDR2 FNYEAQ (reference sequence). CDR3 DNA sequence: TGTGCTAGCAGCCCCTGGCAGGGACATTACGAGCAGTACTTC. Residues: CASSPWQGHYEQYF.

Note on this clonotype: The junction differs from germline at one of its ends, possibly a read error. The CDR3 here is CTSSPAYNEQFF. The CDR3 region has the DNA TGTACCAGCAGCCCCGCGTACAATGAGCAGTTCTTC. The chain recombines TRBV7-8 with TRBJ2-1; no clear D. This CDR3 region has 12 residues. In germline, CDR1 is SGHVS, CDR2 FQNEAQ.

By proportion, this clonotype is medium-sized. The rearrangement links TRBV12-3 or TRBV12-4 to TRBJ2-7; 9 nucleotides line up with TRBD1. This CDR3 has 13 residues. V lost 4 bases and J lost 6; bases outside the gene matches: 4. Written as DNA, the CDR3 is TGTGCCAGCAGTTGGACAGGGGAGGGCGAGCAGTACTTC. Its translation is CASSWTGEGEQYF.

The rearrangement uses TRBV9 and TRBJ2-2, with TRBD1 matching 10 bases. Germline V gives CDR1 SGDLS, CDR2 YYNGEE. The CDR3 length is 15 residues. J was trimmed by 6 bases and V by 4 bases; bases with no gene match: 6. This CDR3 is CASSSTGGGPGELFF. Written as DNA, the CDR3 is TGTGCCAGCAGCTCGACAGGGGGCGGCCCCGGGGAGCTGTTTTTT.

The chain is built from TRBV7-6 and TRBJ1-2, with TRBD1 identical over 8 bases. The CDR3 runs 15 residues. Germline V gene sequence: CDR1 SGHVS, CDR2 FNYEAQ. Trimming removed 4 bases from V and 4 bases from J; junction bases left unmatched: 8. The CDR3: CASSYPRGRVYGYTF. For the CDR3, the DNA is TGTGCCAGCAGCTACCCCAGGGGGCGCGTCTATGGCTACACCTTC.

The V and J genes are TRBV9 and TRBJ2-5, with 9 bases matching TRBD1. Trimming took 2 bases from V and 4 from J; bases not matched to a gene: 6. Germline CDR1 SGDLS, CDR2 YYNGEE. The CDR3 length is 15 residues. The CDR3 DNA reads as TGTGCCAGCAGCGTTCCCGGGACAGGGTCAGAGACCCAGTACTTC. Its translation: CASSVPGTGSETQYF. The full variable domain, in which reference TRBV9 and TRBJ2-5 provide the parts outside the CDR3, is DSGVTQTPKHLITATGQRVTLRCSPRSGDLSVYWYQQSLDQGLQFLIQYYNGEERAKGNILERFSAQQFPDLHSELNLSSLELGDSALYFCASSVPGTGSETQYFGPGTRLLVL.

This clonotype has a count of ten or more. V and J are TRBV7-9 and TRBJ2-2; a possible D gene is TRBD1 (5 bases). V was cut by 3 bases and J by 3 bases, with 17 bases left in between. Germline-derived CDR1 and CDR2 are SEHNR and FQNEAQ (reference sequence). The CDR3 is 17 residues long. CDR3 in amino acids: CASSFPPWGRDTGELFF. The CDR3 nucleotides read TGTGCCAGCAGCTTCCCCCCCTGGGGCAGGGACACCGGGGAGCTGTTTTTT.

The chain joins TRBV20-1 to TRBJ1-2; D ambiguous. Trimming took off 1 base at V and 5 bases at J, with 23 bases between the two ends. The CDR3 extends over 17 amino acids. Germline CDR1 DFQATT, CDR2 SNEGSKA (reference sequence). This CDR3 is CSARGRNLNAWEYGYTF. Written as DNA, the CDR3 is TGCAGTGCTAGAGGGCGGAACCTGAATGCGTGGGAGTATGGCTACACCTTC.

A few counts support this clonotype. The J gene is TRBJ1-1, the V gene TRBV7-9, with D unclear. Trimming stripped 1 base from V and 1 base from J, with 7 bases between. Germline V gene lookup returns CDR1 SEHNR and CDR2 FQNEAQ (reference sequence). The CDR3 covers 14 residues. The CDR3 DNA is TGTGCCAGCAGCTTAGTTGCCCCGAACACTGAAGCTTTCTTT. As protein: CASSLVAPNTEAFF.

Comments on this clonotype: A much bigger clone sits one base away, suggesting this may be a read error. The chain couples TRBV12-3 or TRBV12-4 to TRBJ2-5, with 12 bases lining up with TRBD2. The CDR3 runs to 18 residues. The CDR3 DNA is TGTGTCAGCAGTTCGGCACTAGGACTAGCGGGGAGGCAAGAGACCCAGTACTTC. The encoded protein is CVSSSALGLAGRQETQYF.

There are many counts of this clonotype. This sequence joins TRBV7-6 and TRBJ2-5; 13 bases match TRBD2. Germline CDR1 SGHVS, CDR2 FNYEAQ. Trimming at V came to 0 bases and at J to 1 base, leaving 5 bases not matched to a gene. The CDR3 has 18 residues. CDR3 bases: TGTGCCAGCAGCTTAGCCCCGACTAGCGGGGGGTCCCAAGAGACCCAGTACTTC. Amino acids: CASSLAPTSGGSQETQYF.

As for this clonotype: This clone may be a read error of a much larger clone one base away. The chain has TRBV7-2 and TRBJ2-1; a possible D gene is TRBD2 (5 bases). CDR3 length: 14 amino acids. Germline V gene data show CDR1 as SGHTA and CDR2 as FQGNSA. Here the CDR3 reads CASSRPGSYDEQFF. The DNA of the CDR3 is TGTGCCAGCAGCCGGCCGGGGTCCTACGATGAGCAGTTCTTC.

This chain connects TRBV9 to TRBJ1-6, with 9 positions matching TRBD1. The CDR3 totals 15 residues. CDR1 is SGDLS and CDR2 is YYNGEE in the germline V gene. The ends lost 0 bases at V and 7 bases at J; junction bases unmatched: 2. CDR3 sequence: CASSVEGTGNSPLHF. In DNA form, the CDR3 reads TGTGCCAGCAGCGTAGAGGGGACAGGGAATTCACCCCTCCACTTT.

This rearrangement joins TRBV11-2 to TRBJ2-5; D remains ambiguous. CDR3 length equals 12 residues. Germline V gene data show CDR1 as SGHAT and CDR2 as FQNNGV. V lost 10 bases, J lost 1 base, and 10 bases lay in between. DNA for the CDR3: TGTGCCACGCTTGAAACCCAAGAGACCCAGTACTTC. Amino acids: CATLETQETQYF.

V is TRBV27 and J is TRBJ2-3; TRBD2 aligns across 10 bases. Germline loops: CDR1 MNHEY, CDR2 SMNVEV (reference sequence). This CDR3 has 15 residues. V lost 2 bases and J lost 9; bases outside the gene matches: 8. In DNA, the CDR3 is TGTGCCAGCAGTTTACCCAGCGGGGGGGCCGAGACGCAGTATTTT. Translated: CASSLPSGGAETQYF.

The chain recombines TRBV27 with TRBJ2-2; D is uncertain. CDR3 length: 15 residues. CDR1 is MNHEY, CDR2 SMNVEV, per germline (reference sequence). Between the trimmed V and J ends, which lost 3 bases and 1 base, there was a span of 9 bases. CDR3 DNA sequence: TGTGCCAGCAGTTTCGGCCCTATGAACACCGGGGAGCTGTTTTTT. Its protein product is CASSFGPMNTGELFF.

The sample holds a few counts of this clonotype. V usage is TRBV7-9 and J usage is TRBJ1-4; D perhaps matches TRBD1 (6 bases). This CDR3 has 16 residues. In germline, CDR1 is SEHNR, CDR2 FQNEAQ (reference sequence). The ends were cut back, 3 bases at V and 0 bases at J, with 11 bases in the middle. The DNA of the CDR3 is TGTGCCAGCAGCTTTCGGACAGATGCAACTAATGAAAAACTGTTTTTT. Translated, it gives CASSFRTDATNEKLFF. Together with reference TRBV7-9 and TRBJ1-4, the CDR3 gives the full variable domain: DTGVSQNPRHKITKRGQNVTFRCDPISEHNRLYWYRQTLGQGPEFLTYFQNEAQLEKSRLLSDRFSAERPKGSFSTLEIQRTEQGDSAMYLCASSFRTDATNEKLFFGSGTQLSVL.

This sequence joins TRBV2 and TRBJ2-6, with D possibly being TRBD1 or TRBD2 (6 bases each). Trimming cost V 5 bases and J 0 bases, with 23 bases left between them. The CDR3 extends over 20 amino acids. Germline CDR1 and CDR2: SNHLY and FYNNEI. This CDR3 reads CASSLRGVVVKVSGANVLTF. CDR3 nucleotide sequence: TGTGCCAGCAGTCTTAGGGGGGTAGTAGTTAAAGTCTCTGGGGCCAACGTCCTGACTTTC. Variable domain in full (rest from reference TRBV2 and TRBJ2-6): EPEVTQTPSHQVTQMGQEVILRCVPISNHLYFYWYRQILGQKVEFLVSFYNNEISEKSEIFDDQFSVERPDGSNFTLKIRSTKLEDSAMYFCASSLRGVVVKVSGANVLTFGAGSRLTVL.

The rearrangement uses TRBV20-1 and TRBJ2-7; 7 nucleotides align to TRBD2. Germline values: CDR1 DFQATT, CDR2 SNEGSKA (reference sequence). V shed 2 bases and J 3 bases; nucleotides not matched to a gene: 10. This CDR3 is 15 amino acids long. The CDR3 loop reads CSARNQRGDFYEQYF. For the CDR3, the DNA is TGCAGTGCTAGAAATCAGCGGGGAGACTTCTACGAGCAGTACTTC.

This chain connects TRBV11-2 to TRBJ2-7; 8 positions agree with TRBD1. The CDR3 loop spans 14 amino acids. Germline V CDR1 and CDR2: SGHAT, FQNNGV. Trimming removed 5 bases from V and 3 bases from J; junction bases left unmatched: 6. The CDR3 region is CASSPDRGGYEQYV. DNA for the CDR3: TGTGCCAGCAGCCCAGACAGGGGTGGCTACGAGCAGTACGTC.

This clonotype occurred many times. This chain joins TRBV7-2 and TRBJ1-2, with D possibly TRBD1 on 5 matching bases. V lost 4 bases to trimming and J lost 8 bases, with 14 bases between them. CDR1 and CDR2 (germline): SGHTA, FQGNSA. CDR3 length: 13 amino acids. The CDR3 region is CASSSYPGWGYTF. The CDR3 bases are TGTGCCAGCAGCTCCTATCCAGGGTGGGGCTACACCTTC.

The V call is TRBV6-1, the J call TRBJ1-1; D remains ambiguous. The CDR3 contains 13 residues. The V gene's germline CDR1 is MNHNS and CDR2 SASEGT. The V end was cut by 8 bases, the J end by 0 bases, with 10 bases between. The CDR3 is CASDRAMNTEAFF. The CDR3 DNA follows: TGTGCCAGCGACCGGGCTATGAACACTGAAGCTTTCTTT.

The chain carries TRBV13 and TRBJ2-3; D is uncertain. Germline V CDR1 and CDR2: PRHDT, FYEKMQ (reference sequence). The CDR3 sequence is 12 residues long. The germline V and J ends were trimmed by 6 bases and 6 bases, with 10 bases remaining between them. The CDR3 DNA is TGTGCCAGCAGTTCCAGCAAGGATACGCAGTATTTT. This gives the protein CASSSSKDTQYF.

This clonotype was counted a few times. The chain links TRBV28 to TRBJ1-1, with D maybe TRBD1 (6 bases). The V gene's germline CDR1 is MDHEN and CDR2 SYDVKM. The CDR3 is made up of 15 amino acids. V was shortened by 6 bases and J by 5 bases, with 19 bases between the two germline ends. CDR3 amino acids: CASSPLQGQVTEAFF. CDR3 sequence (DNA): TGTGCCAGCAGCCCTCTTCAGGGGCAGGTAACTGAAGCTTTCTTT.

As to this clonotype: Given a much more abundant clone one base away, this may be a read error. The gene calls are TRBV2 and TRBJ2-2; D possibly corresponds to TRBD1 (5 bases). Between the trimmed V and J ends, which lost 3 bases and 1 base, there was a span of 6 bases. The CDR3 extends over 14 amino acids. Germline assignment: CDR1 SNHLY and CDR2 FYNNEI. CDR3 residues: CASSDRVNTGELFF. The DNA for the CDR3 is TGTGCCAGCAGTGACAGGGTGAACACCGGGGAGCTGTTTTTT.

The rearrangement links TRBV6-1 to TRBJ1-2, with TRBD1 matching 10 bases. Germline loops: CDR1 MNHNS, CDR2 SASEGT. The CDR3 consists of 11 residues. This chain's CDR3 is CLGQGSYGYTF. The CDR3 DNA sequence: TGTCTGGGACAGGGGAGTTATGGCTACACCTTC.

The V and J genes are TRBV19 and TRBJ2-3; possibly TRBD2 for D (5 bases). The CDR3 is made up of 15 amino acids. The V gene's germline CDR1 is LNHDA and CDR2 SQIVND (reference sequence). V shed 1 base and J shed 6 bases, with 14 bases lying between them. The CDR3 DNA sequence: TGTGCCAGTAGTATAGCGGCCCGGACTCTGGATACGCAGTATTTT. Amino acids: CASSIAARTLDTQYF.

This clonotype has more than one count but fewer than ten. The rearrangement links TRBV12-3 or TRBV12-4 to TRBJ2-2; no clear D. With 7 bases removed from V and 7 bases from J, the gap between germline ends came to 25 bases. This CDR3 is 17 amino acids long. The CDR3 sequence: CASNFSSTYQEVGELFF. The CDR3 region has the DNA TGTGCCAGCAATTTCTCTTCGACCTACCAAGAAGTCGGGGAGCTGTTTTTT.